The 17 T cell receptor beta chains listed next were all sequenced from one sample in a study of monozygotic twins with inflammatory bowel disease. TCRdb reworked the 5' RACE reads into one entry per CDR3 protein, no DNA. The table lists some 170,000 distinct CDR3 sequences. What was sequenced was blood. The receptors stem from a human donor with ulcerative colitis or Crohn's disease, or a healthy co-twin of an affected twin (not recorded which).

The chain is built from TRBV4-3 and TRBJ2-1; checking the TCRdb D call of TRBD1 is not possible without DNA. CDR3 length: 17 residues. From germline, CDR1 is LGHNA and CDR2 YSLEER. CDR3 sequence reads: CASSQEPGQGGYNEQFF.

The CDR3 is CATSGQGGRGYGYTF. The rearrangement links TRBV24-1 to TRBJ1-2; TCRdb returns TRBD1, unconfirmable since there is no DNA. The CDR3 consists of 15 residues. The germline V gene encodes CDR1 KGHDR and CDR2 SFDVKD.

The rearrangement links TRBV28 to TRBJ1-6; TCRdb lists TRBD1, though no DNA is available to test this call. The V gene's germline CDR1 is MDHEN and CDR2 SYDVKM. This CDR3 has 17 residues. This CDR3 is CASSLIGTPSRNSPLHF.

This chain links TRBV7-9 with TRBJ2-7. The length of the CDR3 is 12 residues. Looked up from germline, CDR1 is SEHNR and CDR2 is FQNEAQ (reference sequence). The CDR3 sequence: CASSLTTDEQYF.

The chain carries TRBV12-3 or TRBV12-4 and TRBJ2-7; TCRdb calls TRBD1, which cannot be checked without DNA. This CDR3 is built from 16 residues. The CDR3 loop reads CASSSSGRDRDYEQYF.

The chain recombines TRBV2 with TRBJ2-3; TCRdb picks TRBD2, but there is no DNA to check that call. The germline V gene encodes CDR1 SNHLY and CDR2 FYNNEI. The CDR3 consists of 15 residues. CDR3 in amino acids: CASSGGLADTDTQYF.

The chain links TRBV5-1 to TRBJ2-3; the D call of TRBD2 rests on TCRdb alone, since no DNA is present to check it. Per germline, CDR1 SGHRS and CDR2 YFSETQ. This CDR3 has 19 amino acids. This CDR3 is CASSSKTSGSWGNTDTQYF.

CDR3 amino acids: CSARPSGSTGELFF. V and J are TRBV20-1 and TRBJ2-2. Germline CDR1 is DFQATT and CDR2 is SNEGSKA (reference sequence). The CDR3 runs to 14 residues.

This chain links TRBV7-2 with TRBJ1-1; TCRdb proposes TRBD1, but this gene call is untestable without DNA. This CDR3 contains 14 residues. Germline lookup yields CDR1 SGHTA and CDR2 FQGNSA. This chain's CDR3 is CASSLRQVNTEAFF.

The chain links TRBV14 to TRBJ2-2. This CDR3 has 15 amino acids. Germline-derived CDR1 and CDR2 are SGHDN and FVKESK. CDR3 protein: CASSQEILNAGELFF.

V is TRBV6-4 and J is TRBJ2-1; TCRdb's D gene call, TRBD1, goes unchecked for lack of DNA. Per germline, CDR1 MRHNA and CDR2 SNTAGT. The CDR3 extends over 22 amino acids. The CDR3: CASRPHERGQGAWRRSYNEQFF.

The V call is TRBV30, the J call TRBJ2-1; with no DNA, the TCRdb D assignment of TRBD2 cannot be verified. This CDR3 has 14 residues. Germline CDR1 and CDR2: GTSNPN and SVGIG (reference sequence). The CDR3 is CAWSDSGSYDEQFF.

This chain uses TRBV3-1 with TRBJ2-1; TCRdb calls TRBD2, which cannot be checked without DNA. The germline gives CDR1 LGHDT, CDR2 YNNKEL (reference sequence). The CDR3 totals 17 residues. The CDR3 protein is CASSRNSGTSSYNEQFF.

V usage is TRBV30 and J usage is TRBJ1-5. Germline loops: CDR1 GTSNPN, CDR2 SVGIG (reference sequence). The CDR3 spans 14 residues. The CDR3 spells CAWSETSKRQPQHF.

The rearrangement joins TRBV5-1 to TRBJ2-5; TCRdb designates TRBD1, a call that cannot be tested without DNA. The CDR3 totals 13 residues. Looked up from germline, CDR1 is SGHRS and CDR2 is YFSETQ. The CDR3 loop reads CASSPWTGETQYF.

V usage is TRBV20-1 and J usage is TRBJ2-1; lacking DNA, the TRBD1 call made by TCRdb goes unchecked. Germline V gives CDR1 DFQATT, CDR2 SNEGSKA (reference sequence). This CDR3 has 18 residues. The CDR3 reads CSADQMINRESFYNEQFF.

The V call is TRBV7-9, the J call TRBJ2-5; absent DNA, TCRdb's TRBD2 call cannot be checked. Germline V CDR1 and CDR2: SEHNR, FQNEAQ (reference sequence). This CDR3 spans 15 amino acids. The CDR3 is CASSPTSGRFETQYF.